This T cell receptor (beta chain) was documented in a study of blood T cell repertoires in COVID-19. The data were produced by immunoSEQ multiplex PCR, yet TCRdb's version contains in-frame clones alone and is incomplete. The sample includes roughly 100,000 clones, approximately 81% seen only once; the top ten take more than 30%. This CDR3 has 17 amino acids. Germline CDR1 reads SGHRS; CDR2 reads YFSETQ. Trimming took 1 base from V and 3 from J; bases not matched to a gene: 8. The TCR originated in a man older than 75 with acute or convalescent COVID-19. Sequencing was carried out using peripheral blood. The chain is built from TRBV5-1 and TRBJ1-3; 9 bases are shared with TRBD1. For the CDR3, the DNA is TGCGCCAGCAGCTTGTCGACAGGGGGAGCGAGTGGAAACACCATATATTTT. Protein product: CASSLSTGGASGNTIYF.